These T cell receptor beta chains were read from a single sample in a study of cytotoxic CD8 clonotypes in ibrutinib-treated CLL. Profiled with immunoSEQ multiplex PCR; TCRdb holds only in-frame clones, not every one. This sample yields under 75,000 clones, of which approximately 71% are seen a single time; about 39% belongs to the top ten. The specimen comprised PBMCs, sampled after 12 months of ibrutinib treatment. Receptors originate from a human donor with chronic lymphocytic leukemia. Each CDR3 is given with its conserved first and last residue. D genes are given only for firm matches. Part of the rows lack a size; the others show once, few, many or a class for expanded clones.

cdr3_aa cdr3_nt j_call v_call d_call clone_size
CASSNLGGSGNTIYF TGCGCCAGCAGTAATCTCGGGGGGTCTGGAAACACCATATATTTT TRBJ1-3 TRBV5-1 NA NA
CASSSRENQPQHF TGTGCCAGCAGTTCCCGCGAAAATCAGCCCCAGCATTTT TRBJ1-5 TRBV27 NA NA
CASVRAGGYEQYF TGTGCCAGTGTAAGAGCTGGGGGCTACGAGCAGTACTTC TRBJ2-7 TRBV6-5 NA once
CASSGLTYEQYF TGTGCCAGCAGCGGGCTTACCTACGAGCAGTACTTC TRBJ2-7 TRBV14 NA NA
CASSVPAGVGYNEQFF TGTGCCAGTAGTGTCCCAGCCGGTGTGGGGTACAATGAGCAGTTCTTC TRBJ2-1 TRBV19 NA NA
CASSLGLAASYEQYF TGTGCCAGCAGCTTGGGACTAGCCGCTTCGTACGAGCAGTACTTC TRBJ2-7 TRBV5-4 TRBD2 few
CASSYGVGYNEQFF TGTGCCAGCAGTTACGGGGTGGGCTACAATGAGCAGTTCTTC TRBJ2-1 TRBV6-5 NA few
CASSRGTGGGGHTQYF TGCGCCAGCAGCCGTGGGACAGGGGGTGGCGGGCATACGCAGTATTTT TRBJ2-3 TRBV5-1 TRBD1 NA
CASSLGHANTGELFF TGTGCCAGCAGCTTGGGTCATGCAAACACCGGGGAGCTGTTTTTT TRBJ2-2 TRBV5-6 NA NA
CASSLRVAANTGELFF TGTGCCAGCAGTTTGCGGGTGGCCGCGAACACCGGGGAGCTGTTTTTT TRBJ2-2 TRBV27 NA NA
CASSWTGGYEQYF TGCGCCAGCAGCTGGACAGGGGGCTACGAGCAGTACTTC TRBJ2-7 TRBV5-1 TRBD1 NA
CASSLTSGRGDYEQYF TGTGCCAGCAGCTTAACCTCAGGACGTGGGGACTACGAGCAGTACTTC TRBJ2-7 TRBV7-2 NA NA
CASSWTGLAGNTGELFF TGCGCCAGCAGCTGGACCGGACTAGCGGGAAACACCGGGGAGCTGTTTTTT TRBJ2-2 TRBV5-1 TRBD2 few
CASTTGDYEQYF TGTGCCAGCACCACCGGGGACTACGAGCAGTACTTC TRBJ2-7 TRBV7-9 NA NA
CASSLTGSSGELFF TGTGCCAGCAGTTTGACAGGTTCCTCCGGGGAGCTGTTTTTT TRBJ2-2 TRBV27 NA NA
CAWTGTGSTEAFF TGTGCCTGGACGGGGACAGGGAGCACTGAAGCTTTCTTT TRBJ1-1 TRBV30 TRBD1 NA
CASSIGGALRETQYF TGTGCCAGTAGTATAGGTGGGGCTTTAAGAGAGACCCAGTACTTC TRBJ2-5 TRBV19 NA NA
CASSVAPEGRGYTF TGTGCCAGCAGCGTAGCCCCGGAAGGACGGGGCTACACCTTC TRBJ1-2 TRBV9 NA many
CASSLTGTGWILETQYF TGCGCCAGCAGCTTGACCGGGACAGGGTGGATTTTGGAGACCCAGTACTTC TRBJ2-5 TRBV5-1 TRBD1 once
CASRELAGGPGHGELFF TGCGCCAGCAGGGAACTAGCGGGAGGGCCCGGGCACGGGGAGCTGTTTTTT TRBJ2-2 TRBV10-2 TRBD2 few
CSARDRETQYF TGCAGTGCCCGGGATCGGGAGACCCAGTACTTC TRBJ2-5 TRBV20-1 NA NA
CASSSSGSSYEQYF TGTGCCAGCAGCTCGTCAGGGAGCTCCTACGAGCAGTACTTC TRBJ2-7 TRBV11-2 NA NA
CASSASSIAGDQPQHF TGTGCCAGCAGCGCATCTTCCATCGCGGGGGATCAGCCCCAGCATTTT TRBJ1-5 TRBV9 NA NA
CASSRDSSTDTQYF TGCGCCAGTAGCCGGGACAGCAGCACAGATACGCAGTATTTT TRBJ2-3 TRBV10-1 TRBD1 NA
CATSRVPGTGDETQYF TGTGCCACCAGCAGAGTCCCCGGGACAGGGGACGAGACCCAGTACTTC TRBJ2-5 TRBV15 TRBD1 NA
CASSPSSGQGSLEQYF TGTGCCAGCTCACCATCATCGGGACAGGGCTCCCTCGAGCAGTACTTC TRBJ2-7 TRBV18 TRBD1 NA
CSVRDSYNEQFF TGCAGCGTTAGGGACTCCTACAATGAGCAGTTCTTC TRBJ2-1 TRBV29-1 NA NA
CASSLSTALGLEPQHF TGTGCCAGCAGCTTATCTACAGCCTTGGGCCTGGAGCCCCAGCATTTT TRBJ1-5 TRBV7-2 NA NA
CASSLAGGNEQYF TGTGCCAGCAGCTTAGCAGGGGGGAACGAGCAGTACTTC TRBJ2-7 TRBV7-8 NA few
CASSLAGGRTEAFF TGTGCCAGCAGCTTAGCAGGGGGCCGGACTGAAGCTTTCTTT TRBJ1-1 TRBV5-6 TRBD1 NA
CASSPRGPGNTIYF TGTGCCAGCAGCCCTCGAGGGCCCGGAAACACCATATATTTT TRBJ1-3 TRBV5-6 NA NA
CASGGGGPGTDTQYF TGTGCCAGCGGGGGAGGGGGGCCCGGCACAGATACGCAGTATTTT TRBJ2-3 TRBV9 NA once
CASRRTGGADTQYF TGCGCCAGCAGGCGCACGGGAGGGGCAGATACGCAGTATTTT TRBJ2-3 TRBV5-1 TRBD2 NA
CASSPPTGGQETQYF TGTGCCAGCAGCCCCCCCACAGGGGGCCAAGAGACCCAGTACTTC TRBJ2-5 TRBV28 TRBD1 NA
CASSLQWDRPQHF TGTGCCAGCAGTCTACAGTGGGACCGGCCCCAGCATTTT TRBJ1-5 TRBV6-1 NA NA
CASSHPGLEKYEQYF TGTGCCAGCAGCCATCCGGGACTAGAGAAATACGAGCAGTACTTC TRBJ2-7 TRBV6-6 TRBD2 NA
CSAPRTDTQYF TGCAGTGCTCCACGAACAGATACGCAGTATTTT TRBJ2-3 TRBV20-1 NA few
CASIRRLSSYNEQFF TGTGCCAGCATCAGGCGGCTAAGCTCCTACAATGAGCAGTTCTTC TRBJ2-1 TRBV28 NA NA
CASRPVGGGNNEQFF TGTGCCAGTAGACCAGTAGGGGGAGGGAACAATGAGCAGTTCTTC TRBJ2-1 TRBV19 NA NA
CASSRETYEQYF TGTGCCAGCTCAAGGGAAACCTACGAGCAGTACTTC TRBJ2-7 TRBV18 NA NA
CASSPGPWNTEAFF TGTGCCAGCAGCCCGGGACCGTGGAACACTGAAGCTTTCTTT TRBJ1-1 TRBV28 NA NA
CASSPSTGTGDYEQYF TGTGCCAGCTCACCCTCTACCGGGACGGGGGACTACGAGCAGTACTTC TRBJ2-7 TRBV18 NA NA